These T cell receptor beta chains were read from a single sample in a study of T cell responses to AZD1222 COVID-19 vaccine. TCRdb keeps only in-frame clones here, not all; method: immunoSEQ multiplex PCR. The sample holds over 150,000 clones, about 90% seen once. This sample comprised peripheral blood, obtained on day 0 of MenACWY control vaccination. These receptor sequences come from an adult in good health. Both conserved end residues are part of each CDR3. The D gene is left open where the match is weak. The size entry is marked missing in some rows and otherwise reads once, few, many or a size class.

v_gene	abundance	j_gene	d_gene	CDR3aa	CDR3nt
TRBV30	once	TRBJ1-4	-	CAWSGGSDATNEKLFF	TGTGCCTGGAGTGGGGGGAGTGATGCAACTAATGAAAAACTGTTTTTT
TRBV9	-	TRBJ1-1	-	CASSVSGMNTEAFF	TGTGCCAGCAGCGTATCAGGGATGAACACTGAAGCTTTCTTT
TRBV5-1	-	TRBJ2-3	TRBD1	CASSLDGQGTDTQYF	TGCGCCAGCAGCTTGGATGGACAGGGCACAGATACGCAGTATTTT
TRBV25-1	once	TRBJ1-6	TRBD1	CASSTGGKGNSPLHF	TGTGCCAGCAGTACAGGGGGTAAGGGTAATTCACCCCTCCACTTT
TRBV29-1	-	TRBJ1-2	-	CSAGQPGNYGYTF	TGCAGCGCCGGGCAGCCAGGGAACTATGGCTACACCTTC
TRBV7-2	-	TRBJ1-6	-	CASTTGQYNSPLHF	TGTGCCAGCACCACCGGGCAGTATAATTCACCCCTCCACTTT
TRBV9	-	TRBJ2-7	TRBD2	CASSPSGNHRGEQYF	TGTGCCAGCAGCCCAAGCGGGAACCATAGGGGAGAGCAGTACTTC
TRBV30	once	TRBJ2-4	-	CAWSLKGAKNIQYF	TGTGCCTGGAGTCTAAAGGGCGCCAAAAACATTCAGTACTTC
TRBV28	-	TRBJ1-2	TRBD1	CAHRGQANYGYTF	TGTGCCCACAGGGGGCAAGCTAACTATGGCTACACCTTC
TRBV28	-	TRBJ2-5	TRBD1	CASSSRTGQETQYF	TGTGCCAGCAGTTCCCGGACAGGCCAAGAGACCCAGTACTTC
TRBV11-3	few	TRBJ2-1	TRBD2	CASSPLRAGESEQFF	TGTGCCAGCAGCCCGCTCCGAGCGGGAGAGAGTGAGCAGTTCTTC
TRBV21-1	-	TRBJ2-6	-	CASSKRAGTGANVLTF	TGTGCCAGCAGCAAACGGGCGGGTACTGGGGCCAACGTCCTGACTTTC
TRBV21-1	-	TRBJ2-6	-	CASSRKIQLGSGANVLTF	TGTGCCAGCAGCAGGAAGATACAGCTGGGCTCTGGGGCCAACGTCCTGACTTTC
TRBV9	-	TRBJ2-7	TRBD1	CASSVAWGQAYEQYF	TGTGCCAGCAGCGTAGCTTGGGGACAGGCCTACGAGCAGTACTTC
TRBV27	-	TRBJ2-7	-	CASSSLKQGSFGYEQYF	TGTGCCAGCAGTTCCTTAAAACAGGGAAGTTTCGGGTACGAGCAGTACTTC
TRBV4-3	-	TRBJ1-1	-	CASSRTRGTEAFF	TGCGCCAGCAGCCGAACCAGGGGCACTGAAGCTTTCTTT
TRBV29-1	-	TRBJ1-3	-	CSARDPNSGNTIYF	TGCAGCGCCCGGGACCCCAACTCTGGAAACACCATATATTTT
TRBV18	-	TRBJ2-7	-	CASSPLSGGTYEQYF	TGTGCCAGCTCACCACTCTCAGGGGGGACCTACGAGCAGTACTTC
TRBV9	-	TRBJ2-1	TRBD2	CASSSRSRGLAGSYNEQFF	TGTGCCAGCAGCTCCCGTTCTCGGGGACTAGCGGGATCCTACAATGAGCAGTTCTTC
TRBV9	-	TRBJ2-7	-	CASSVDVSSYEQYF	TGTGCCAGCAGCGTAGACGTTTCCAGCTACGAGCAGTACTTC